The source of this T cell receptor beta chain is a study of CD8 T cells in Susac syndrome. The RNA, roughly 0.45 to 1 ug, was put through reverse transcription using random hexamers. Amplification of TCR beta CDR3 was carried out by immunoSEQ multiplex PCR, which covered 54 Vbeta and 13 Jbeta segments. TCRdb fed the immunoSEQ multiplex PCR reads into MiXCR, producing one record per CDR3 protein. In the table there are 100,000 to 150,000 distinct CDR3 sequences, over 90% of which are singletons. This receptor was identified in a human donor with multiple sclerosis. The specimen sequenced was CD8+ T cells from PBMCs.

The CDR3 DNA reads as TGTGCCAGCAGTTCCGGGACCCCCGAGCAGTACGTC. Residues: CASSSGTPEQYV. The V call is TRBV7-8, the J call TRBJ2-7; either TRBD1 or TRBD2 may supply D (5 bases each). Trimming stripped 6 bases from V and 6 bases from J, with 12 bases between. The CDR3 contains 12 residues. CDR1 is SGHVS and CDR2 is FQNEAQ in the germline V gene.